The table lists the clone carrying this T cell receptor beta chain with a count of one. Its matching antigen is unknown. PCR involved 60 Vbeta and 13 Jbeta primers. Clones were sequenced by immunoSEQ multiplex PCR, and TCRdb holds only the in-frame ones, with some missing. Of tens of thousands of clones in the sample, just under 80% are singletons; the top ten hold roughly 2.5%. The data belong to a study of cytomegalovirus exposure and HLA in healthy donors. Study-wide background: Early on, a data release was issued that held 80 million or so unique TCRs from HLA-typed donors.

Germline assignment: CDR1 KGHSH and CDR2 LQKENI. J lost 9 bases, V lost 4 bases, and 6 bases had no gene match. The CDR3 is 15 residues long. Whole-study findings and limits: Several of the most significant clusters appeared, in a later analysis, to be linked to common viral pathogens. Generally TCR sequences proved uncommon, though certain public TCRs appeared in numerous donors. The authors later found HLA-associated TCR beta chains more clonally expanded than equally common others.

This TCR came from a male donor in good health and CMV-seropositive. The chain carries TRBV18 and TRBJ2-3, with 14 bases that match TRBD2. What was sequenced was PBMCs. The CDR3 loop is CASSQGLAGEMTQYF. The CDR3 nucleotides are TGTGCCAGCTCACAGGGACTAGCGGGAGAGATGACGCAGTATTTT. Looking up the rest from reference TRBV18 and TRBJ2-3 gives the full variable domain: NAGVMQNPRHLVRRRGQEARLRCSPMKGHSHVYWYRQLPEEGLKFMVYLQKENIIDESGMPKERFSAEFPKEGPSILRIQQVVRGDSAAYFCASSQGLAGEMTQYFGPGTRLTVL.